This TCR beta chain comes out of a study of T cell responses to AZD1222 COVID-19 vaccine. Produced via immunoSEQ multiplex PCR; TCRdb's table is partial and in-frame only. The sample contains about 130,000 clones, 80% to 95% of which appear only once. CDR3 length: 12 residues. Germline V CDR1 and CDR2: GTSNPN, SVGIG (reference sequence). The ends were cut back, 3 bases at V and 4 bases at J, with 10 bases in the middle. Details on this clone: Antigen unknown.

Study-level points and caveats: Donor demographics were predominantly white British with a female majority; clonal diversity may be underestimated.

The genes are TRBV30 and TRBJ2-7, with TRBD1 as a possible D gene (5 bases). Sequenced material: peripheral blood, taken 28 days after the second AZD1222 dose. This receptor was identified in an adult who received the AZD1222 COVID-19 vaccine. CDR3 DNA sequence: TGTGCCTGGAGCCCCCAGGGATACGAGCAGTACTTC. Translating gives CAWSPQGYEQYF.